The T cell receptor (beta chain) under discussion was sequenced for a study of blood T cell repertoires in COVID-19. As for the study in general: Samples of COVID-19 (acute and convalescent) were obtained from the United States, Italy and Spain. The cDNA or gDNA used as material had been derived from T cells, B-cell-depleted T cells, or PBMCs.

The Seattle patients joined while their infection was active and were tracked longitudinally afterward. The CDR3 has 15 amino acids. In germline, CDR1 is SGHTS, CDR2 YDEGEE. J was trimmed by 0 bases and V by 2 bases; bases with no gene match: 2. Original processing notes: From reference gene primer amplification, estimates of nucleated cell counts were derived. Only in-frame clones appear in the TCRdb table, and some are missing; sequencing was by immunoSEQ multiplex PCR. For V, J and clone size, that table is used; D and trimming come from the DNA. This sample has 300,000 to 400,000 clones; about 90% occur once, and the top ten carry 2.5% to 3.5%.

Sequencing was carried out using peripheral blood. This TCR was sampled from a woman in her thirties with COVID-19, enrolled during active disease. The V call is TRBV5-8, the J call TRBJ2-7; 10 nucleotides align to TRBD2. In nucleotides, the CDR3 is TGTGCCAGCAGCTTAGGACTAGCGGTCTCCTACGAGCAGTACTTC. Encoded protein: CASSLGLAVSYEQYF.